One and the same sample provided the 13 T cell receptor beta chains below, sequenced in a study of HIV-infected patients and healthy controls. Each CDR3 protein is one row after TCRdb ran MiXCR on the 5' RACE reads. Of tens of thousands of distinct CDR3 sequences listed, roughly 21% are singletons. Sequenced input: CD4+ T cells from blood. These receptors came from a human donor in good health.

V is TRBV7-9 and J is TRBJ1-2, with D tentatively TRBD1 (5 bases). Trimming removed 6 bases from V and 0 bases from J, with 14 bases in between. The CDR3 is 15 amino acids. CDR1 is SEHNR and CDR2 is FQNEAQ in the germline V gene (reference sequence). CDR3 protein: CASRADQGANYGYTF. In DNA, the CDR3 is TGTGCCAGCAGGGCCGACCAGGGAGCTAACTATGGCTACACCTTC.

This clonotype appeared once. The chain couples TRBV24-1 to TRBJ2-3, with a possible D match to TRBD1 (6 bases). Per germline, CDR1 KGHDR and CDR2 SFDVKD. Trimming removed 2 bases from V and 5 bases from J, with 10 bases in between. This CDR3 has 14 amino acids. The CDR3, as DNA: TGTGCCACCAGTGATTCGGCAGGGGTAGATACGCAGTATTTT. Translated: CATSDSAGVDTQYF.

The V and J genes are TRBV5-1 and TRBJ2-2, with D perhaps matching TRBD1 (5 bases). CDR3 length: 15 amino acids. CDR1 SGHRS and CDR2 YFSETQ come from the germline V gene. V lost 2 bases to trimming and J lost 0 bases, with 8 bases between them. CDR3 coding DNA: TGCGCCAGCAGCTTTACAGGCCCGAACACCGGGGAGCTGTTTTTT. Its protein product is CASSFTGPNTGELFF. Drawing the rest from reference TRBV5-1 and TRBJ2-2, the complete variable domain is KAGVTQTPRYLIKTRGQQVTLSCSPISGHRSVSWYQQTPGQGLQFLFEYFSETQRNKGNFPGRFSGRQFSNSRSEMNVSTLELGDSALYLCASSFTGPNTGELFFGEGSRLTVL.

The chain couples TRBV20-1 to TRBJ2-2, with unresolved D. Germline values: CDR1 DFQATT, CDR2 SNEGSKA (reference sequence). CDR3 size: 12 residues. V was trimmed by 5 bases and J by 4 bases, leaving 8 bases between them. The CDR3 DNA reads as TGCAGTGCTGAGTATGGCACCGGGGAGCTGTTTTTT. Its protein product is CSAEYGTGELFF.

The V gene is TRBV12-3 or TRBV12-4, the J gene TRBJ2-1; TRBD2 aligns across 8 bases. The CDR3 totals 14 residues. V shed 2 bases and J 9 bases; nucleotides not matched to a gene: 6. CDR3 loop: CASSLRLANREQFF. Written as DNA, the CDR3 is TGTGCCAGCAGTTTACGACTAGCGAACCGTGAGCAGTTCTTC.

The CDR3 DNA follows: TGCAGCGTTGTCGATGACGGACAGCCCAATGAGCAGTTCTTC. Its translation is CSVVDDGQPNEQFF. The chain is built from TRBV29-1 and TRBJ2-1, with a possible D match to TRBD1 (6 bases). Germline CDR1 reads SQVTM; CDR2 reads ANQGSEA. This CDR3 has 14 residues. Trimming cost V 4 bases and J 6 bases, with 16 bases left between them.

This clonotype was counted many times. The chain recombines TRBV12-3 or TRBV12-4 with TRBJ2-3; D is unclear. The CDR3 spans 13 residues. V shed 3 bases and J shed 4 bases, with 8 bases lying between them. The CDR3 DNA reads TGTGCCAGCAGTTTCTATAGGGCAGATACGCAGTATTTT. Protein sequence: CASSFYRADTQYF.

The chain links TRBV19 to TRBJ1-1; D call uncertain. There are 16 residues in the CDR3. Trimming stripped 1 base from V and 6 bases from J, with 18 bases between. Germline CDR1 is LNHDA and CDR2 is SQIVND (reference sequence). CDR3 nucleotides: TGTGCCAGTAGTATAGGGGGATCCCCATCGGTGGCTGAAGCTTTCTTT. Its protein is CASSIGGSPSVAEAFF.

A few counts support this clonotype. This rearrangement joins TRBV12-3 or TRBV12-4 to TRBJ2-5, with D perhaps given as TRBD1 or TRBD2 (6 bases each). CDR3 length: 14 amino acids. V was trimmed by 10 bases and J by 7 bases, leaving 22 bases between them. CDR3: CAIASGLLGGTQYF. CDR3 DNA sequence: TGTGCCATCGCATCGGGACTCCTAGGGGGGACCCAGTACTTC.

This clonotype turned up a few times. The V and J genes are TRBV9 and TRBJ2-7; TRBD2 agrees at 13 bases. Trimming removed 4 bases from V and 2 bases from J; junction bases left unmatched: 6. Germline CDR1 is SGDLS and CDR2 is YYNGEE. The CDR3 contains 16 residues. This CDR3 is CASSPQGLAGPYEQYF. The DNA for the CDR3 is TGTGCCAGCAGCCCCCAGGGACTAGCGGGACCCTACGAGCAGTACTTC. The variable domain in full, with the rest retrieved from reference TRBV9 and TRBJ2-7, is DSGVTQTPKHLITATGQRVTLRCSPRSGDLSVYWYQQSLDQGLQFLIQYYNGEERAKGNILERFSAQQFPDLHSELNLSSLELGDSALYFCASSPQGLAGPYEQYFGPGTRLTVT.

The table lists this clonotype with a few counts. This rearrangement joins TRBV6-2 or TRBV6-3 to TRBJ2-4, with a possible D match to TRBD1 (6 bases). Trimming stripped 4 bases from V and 10 bases from J, with 14 bases between. CDR1 and CDR2 (germline): MNHEY, SVGEGT. This CDR3 has 13 residues. In nucleotides, the CDR3 is TGTGCCAGCAGTTTGGACTTCCAGGGGATTCAGTACTTC. Translated, it gives CASSLDFQGIQYF.

The CDR3, as DNA: TGTGCCAGCAACGACAGGGCGACTGGAAACACCATATATTTT. Its translation: CASNDRATGNTIYF. The rearrangement links TRBV28 to TRBJ1-3; 7 bases fit TRBD1. Germline CDR1 MDHEN, CDR2 SYDVKM. Trimming at V came to 7 bases and at J to 2 bases, leaving 5 bases not matched to a gene. The CDR3 length is 14 residues.

This clonotype was counted many times. The V call is TRBV6-5, the J call TRBJ2-2; 9 nucleotides line up with TRBD1. This CDR3 has 19 amino acids. Germline V gene lookup returns CDR1 MNHEY and CDR2 SVGAGI. V trimming: 7 bases; J trimming: 7 bases; junction bases outside the gene matches: 22. CDR3 in amino acids: CASTTYPNTRTGEGGELFF. CDR3 nucleotide sequence: TGTGCCAGCACCACTTACCCTAATACCCGGACAGGGGAAGGCGGGGAGCTGTTTTTT.